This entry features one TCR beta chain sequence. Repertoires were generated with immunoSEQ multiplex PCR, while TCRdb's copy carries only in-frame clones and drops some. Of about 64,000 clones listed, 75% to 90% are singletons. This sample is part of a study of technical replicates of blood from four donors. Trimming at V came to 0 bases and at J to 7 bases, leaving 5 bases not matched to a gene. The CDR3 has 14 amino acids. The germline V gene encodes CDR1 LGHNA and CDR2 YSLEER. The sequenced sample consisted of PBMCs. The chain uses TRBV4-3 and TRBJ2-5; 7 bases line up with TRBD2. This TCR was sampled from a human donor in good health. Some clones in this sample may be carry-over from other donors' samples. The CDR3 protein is CASSQEGGDVTQYF. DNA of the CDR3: TGCGCCAGCAGCCAAGAGGGAGGGGACGTGACCCAGTACTTC.